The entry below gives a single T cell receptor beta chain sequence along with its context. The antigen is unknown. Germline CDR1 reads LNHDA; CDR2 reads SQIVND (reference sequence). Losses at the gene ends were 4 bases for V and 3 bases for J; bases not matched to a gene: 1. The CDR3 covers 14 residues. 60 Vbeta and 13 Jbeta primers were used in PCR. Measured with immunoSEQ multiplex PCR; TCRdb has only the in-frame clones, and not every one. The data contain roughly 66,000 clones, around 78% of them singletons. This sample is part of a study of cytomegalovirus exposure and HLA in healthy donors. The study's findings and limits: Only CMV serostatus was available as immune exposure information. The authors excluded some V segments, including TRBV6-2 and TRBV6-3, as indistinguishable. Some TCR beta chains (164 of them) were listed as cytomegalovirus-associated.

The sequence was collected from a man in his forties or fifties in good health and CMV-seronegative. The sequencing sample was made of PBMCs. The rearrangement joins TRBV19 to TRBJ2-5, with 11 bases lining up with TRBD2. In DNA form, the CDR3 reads TGTGCCAGTAGTAGGGGACTAGCGGAAGAGACCCAGTACTTC. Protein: CASSRGLAEETQYF.